The sequence of this T cell receptor (beta chain) was determined in a study of T cells in Graves' hyperthyroidism and ophthalmopathy. Whole-study context: The authors collected peripheral blood at initial diagnosis, before any treatment.

Germline CDR1 SEHNR, CDR2 FQNEAQ (reference sequence). J gave up 7 bases and V 5 bases, and 5 bases lay outside the gene matches. The CDR3 extends over 13 amino acids. Amplification of TCR beta CDR3 regions used RNA as the template. When the TCR CDR3 underwent first-round RT-PCR, the HTBI primer set was used. TCRdb reprocessed the multiplex PCR reads via MiXCR and lists one record per CDR3 protein. In the table there are a few hundred thousand distinct CDR3 sequences, 18% of which are singletons. Investigators excluded patients with uncontrolled infection, other autoimmune disease, pregnancy or lactation.

Sample: blood. The rearrangement uses TRBV7-9 and TRBJ1-1; 9 nucleotides line up with TRBD1. The receptor was derived from a young man with Graves' ophthalmopathy. DNA of the CDR3: TGTGCCAGCAGCGCCAACAGGGGGCTTGAAGCTTTCTTT. Its protein is CASSANRGLEAFF.